What follows is one T cell receptor beta chain and its context. Its antigen is as yet unknown. The data are from a study of cytomegalovirus exposure and HLA in healthy donors. Study results and caveats: With high specificity and sensitivity, the classifier reportedly diagnosed cytomegalovirus status. Later on, an analysis found that several of the most significant clusters appeared to be linked to common viral pathogens, which included parvovirus B19. Donors belonging to an Asian-associated ancestry cluster reportedly showed fewer N-insertions in productive TCRs than the approximately 690-donor mean, according to what a later analysis found.

Researchers ran the PCR with 60 Vbeta and 13 Jbeta primers. Here immunoSEQ multiplex PCR was the method, and the copy in TCRdb shows in-frame clones only, minus some. The profile shows around 150,000 clones, around 75% of them singletons. There were likely unrecorded immune exposures, though donors were nominally healthy when sampled. The junction had 26 bases not matched to a gene; V was cut back by 2 bases and J by 2 bases. This CDR3 contains 22 residues. The genes are TRBV23-1 and TRBJ2-5, with TRBD2 matching 7 bases. TRBV23-1 is known as an ORF, though its function is uncertain. Source material: PBMCs. The source of this sequence is a middle-aged man in good health and CMV-seronegative. CDR3 bases: TGCGCCAGCAGTCAACACGCCCCGACCTTGGCGAAAAGGTGGGGGGGTCAAGAGACCCAGTACTTC. Translated, it gives CASSQHAPTLAKRWGGQETQYF.